One sample yielded the 29 T cell receptor beta chains listed below, sequenced in a study of radiotherapy plus CTLA-4 blockade in lung cancer. Assay: immunoSEQ multiplex PCR; the TCRdb copy retains only in-frame clones and omits some. The sample records around 80,000 clones, more than 60% being singletons. Sequenced material: peripheral blood, taken from a patient treated with radiotherapy plus ipilimumab. The receptors originated from a human donor with non-small cell lung cancer whose response to radiotherapy plus ipilimumab could not be evaluated. Some clones in this sample may be carry-over from other donors' samples.

This clone is medium-sized in the sample. The rearrangement uses TRBV7-9 and TRBJ1-1; D is possibly TRBD1 (5 bases). Germline lookup yields CDR1 SEHNR and CDR2 FQNEAQ (reference sequence). V was shortened by 7 bases and J by 3 bases, with 15 bases between the two germline ends. The CDR3 is 14 residues long. In nucleotides, the CDR3 is TGTGCCAGCACCCTTGGGGGAGGGGACACTGAAGCTTTCTTT. This gives the protein CASTLGGGDTEAFF.

CDR3 DNA: TGTGCCAGCAGCCAAATATATGGAAACACCATATATTTT. This codes for CASSQIYGNTIYF. The rearrangement uses TRBV16 and TRBJ1-3; D is undetermined. Germline loops: CDR1 KGHSY, CDR2 FQNENV. Trimming stripped 2 bases from V and 3 bases from J, with 5 bases between. The CDR3 contains 13 residues.

V is TRBV6-5 and J is TRBJ1-5; D gene unclear. Trimming stripped 6 bases from V and 3 bases from J, with 6 bases between. The germline gives CDR1 MNHEY, CDR2 SVGAGI. This CDR3 is built from 12 residues. This chain's CDR3 is CASSPNNQPQHF. Written as DNA, the CDR3 is TGTGCCAGCAGCCCCAACAATCAGCCCCAGCATTTT.

CDR3 in amino acids: CASSSAKPGQGRQPQHF. CDR3 in DNA: TGTGCCAGCAGCTCAGCCAAGCCGGGACAGGGGAGACAGCCCCAGCATTTT. The gene calls are TRBV11-3 and TRBJ1-5; the match to TRBD1 covers 10 bases. The CDR3 sequence is 17 residues long. Germline V gene lookup returns CDR1 SGHNT and CDR2 YENEEA. V shed 4 bases and J 7 bases; nucleotides not matched to a gene: 13.

The chain has TRBV6-1 and TRBJ1-1; D is undetermined. CDR3 length: 14 residues. Germline CDR1 is MNHNS and CDR2 is SASEGT. Trimming left V 6 bases short and J 7 bases short, with 18 bases between. This chain's CDR3 is CASRFGLSGSEAFF. CDR3 nucleotides: TGTGCCAGCAGATTTGGCCTCTCGGGGAGTGAAGCTTTCTTT.

The chain has TRBV7-2 and TRBJ2-3; D remains unclear. Per the germline V gene, CDR1 is SGHTA and CDR2 is FQGNSA. With 3 bases removed from V and 4 bases from J, the gap between germline ends came to 5 bases. The CDR3 is 12 residues long. In nucleotides, the CDR3 is TGTGCCAGCAGCTTCTTGTCAGATACGCAGTATTTT. Its protein is CASSFLSDTQYF.

The rearrangement links TRBV27 to TRBJ1-2; maybe TRBD1 (6 bases). The V end lost 7 bases, the J end lost 2 bases, and 17 bases lay between the germline ends. Germline-derived CDR1 and CDR2 are MNHEY and SMNVEV (reference sequence). The CDR3 spans 15 residues. CDR3 sequence (DNA): TGTGCCAGCACCCCAAGTCCCAGGGGCAACTATGGCTACACCTTC. Translation gives CASTPSPRGNYGYTF.

This clone was seen a few times. The chain recombines TRBV19 with TRBJ1-4; D is ambiguous. The CDR3 is 15 residues long. CDR1 is LNHDA and CDR2 is SQIVND in the germline V gene (reference sequence). With 3 bases removed from V and 4 bases from J, the gap between germline ends came to 12 bases. In DNA form, the CDR3 reads TGTGCCAGTAGTATTCGATCGGCGGATAATGAAAAACTGTTTTTT. Translation: CASSIRSADNEKLFF.

This clone was picked up one time. The chain joins TRBV10-3 to TRBJ2-3; 11 bases match TRBD1. Germline loops: CDR1 ENHRY, CDR2 SYGVKD. Trimming cost V 9 bases and J 3 bases; bases outside gene matches: 11. This CDR3 spans 16 amino acids. In nucleotides, the CDR3 is TGTGCCATAAGAAGGACAGGGGGCTTATGGACAGATACGCAGTATTTT. It is translated as CAIRRTGGLWTDTQYF.

The CDR3 DNA follows: TGTGCCACCAGGGAGGGCCATTCCTACGAGCAGTACTTC. Amino acids: CATREGHSYEQYF. The chain joins TRBV28 to TRBJ2-7, with 7 bases identical to TRBD2. The CDR3 sequence is 13 residues long. The V gene end was trimmed by 10 bases and the J gene end by 1 base; junction bases not matched to a gene: 7. Germline V gene lookup returns CDR1 MDHEN and CDR2 SYDVKM. Supplemented by reference TRBV28 and TRBJ2-7, the full variable domain reads DVKVTQSSRYLVKRTGEKVFLECVQDMDHENMFWYRQDPGLGLRLIYFSYDVKMKEKGDIPEGYSVSREKKERFSLILESASTNQTSMYLCATREGHSYEQYFGPGTRLTVT.

The chain employs TRBV6-1 and TRBJ1-2; no clear D. Trimming took 3 bases from V and 1 from J, leaving 6 bases between them. This CDR3 region has 13 residues. Per the germline V gene, CDR1 is MNHNS and CDR2 is SASEGT. CDR3 DNA sequence: TGTGCCAGCAGTGAGGGCAGTAACTATGGCTACACCTTC. This translates into CASSEGSNYGYTF.

V gene TRBV19 combines with J gene TRBJ1-1; 8 bases are shared with TRBD1. The J segment lost 2 bases and the V segment lost 4 bases, leaving 0 bases of the junction unmatched. This CDR3 has 13 residues. CDR1 and CDR2 from the germline V gene are LNHDA and SQIVND (reference sequence). The DNA of the CDR3 is TGTGCCAGTAGTACAGGGGGCAACACTGAAGCTTTCTTT. Its protein is CASSTGGNTEAFF.

There are a few counts of this clone. The gene calls are TRBV6-6 and TRBJ1-5, with 7 bases matching TRBD1. Germline CDR1 reads MNHNY; CDR2 reads SVGAGI (reference sequence). The CDR3 consists of 14 residues. The J segment lost 7 bases and the V segment lost 0 bases, leaving 3 bases of the junction unmatched. In nucleotides, the CDR3 is TGTGCCAGCAGTTACTCGACAGGGTTACAGCCCCAGCATTTT. Amino acid sequence: CASSYSTGLQPQHF.

The CDR3 here is CASSLPGQGREKLFF. The CDR3 DNA sequence: TGTGCCAGCAGTTTACCGGGACAGGGTCGTGAAAAACTGTTTTTT. The chain carries TRBV28 and TRBJ1-4; 9 bases are shared with TRBD1. The CDR3 has 15 residues. J was trimmed by 7 bases and V by 2 bases; bases with no gene match: 5. Germline V gives CDR1 MDHEN, CDR2 SYDVKM.

The rearrangement joins TRBV7-8 to TRBJ2-3; TRBD2 might be the D (6 bases). Germline V lookup: CDR1 SGHVS, CDR2 FQNEAQ. The V gene lost 5 bases and the J gene lost 3 bases, with 18 bases spanning the gap. The CDR3 consists of 16 residues. This CDR3 is CASSPRYGGVTDTQYF. The DNA of the CDR3 is TGTGCCAGCAGCCCTCGATACGGCGGGGTAACAGATACGCAGTATTTT.

The chain has TRBV2 and TRBJ2-1, with D hard to call. Trimming shortened V by 1 base and J by 0 bases, and 7 bases separated the two germline ends. This CDR3 spans 15 amino acids. The germline V gene encodes CDR1 SNHLY and CDR2 FYNNEI. The CDR3 DNA reads TGTGCCAGCAGTGAAGGCTATAGCTCCTACAATGAGCAGTTCTTC. Its translation: CASSEGYSSYNEQFF.

This chain connects TRBV19 to TRBJ2-2; D ambiguous. Deletions cut 11 bases from V and 0 bases from J, with 13 bases between. This CDR3 is 14 amino acids long. Per germline, CDR1 LNHDA and CDR2 SQIVND (reference sequence). The DNA of the CDR3 is TGTGCCGTTAGTGGCAGGCCGAACACCGGGGAGCTGTTTTTT. Translated, it gives CAVSGRPNTGELFF.

On this clone: An end of the junction differs from the germline gene, which may be a read error. The rearrangement links TRBV11-2 to TRBJ2-7, with unresolved D. The germline gives CDR1 SGHAT, CDR2 FQNNGV. The CDR3 covers 12 residues. The CDR3 nucleotides read TGTGCCAGCAGCTTAGTTTCCTACGGGCAGTACTTC. This sequence encodes CASSLVSYGQYF.

The chain couples TRBV5-4 to TRBJ2-5; TRBD2 aligns across 8 bases. This CDR3 is 14 amino acids long. From germline, CDR1 is SGHNT and CDR2 YYREEE (reference sequence). Trimming removed 4 bases from V and 5 bases from J; junction bases left unmatched: 7. The CDR3 loop reads CASSPGGARETQYF. The CDR3 DNA follows: TGTGCCAGCAGCCCGGGGGGGGCCCGGGAGACCCAGTACTTC.

The genes are TRBV5-1 and TRBJ2-3; 11 bases are shared with TRBD2. CDR3 length: 18 residues. CDR1 SGHRS and CDR2 YFSETQ come from the germline V gene. Unmatched junction bases numbered 13, after V lost 4 bases and J lost 3 bases. CDR3 in DNA: TGCGCCAGCAGCGCCTTAGCGGGGGGGCTTCTGTGGACAGATACGCAGTATTTT. Translated: CASSALAGGLLWTDTQYF.

This chain connects TRBV4-2 to TRBJ2-5; 7 nucleotides line up with TRBD2. V trimming: 0 bases; J trimming: 5 bases; junction bases outside the gene matches: 6. Germline V gene data show CDR1 as LGHNA and CDR2 as YNFKEQ. CDR3 length: 15 amino acids. The CDR3 nucleotides are TGTGCCAGCAGCCAAGATAGGGTGGGGGGGGAGACCCAGTACTTC. Translated: CASSQDRVGGETQYF.

This clone was found a few times. The V call is TRBV27, the J call TRBJ2-7, with D tentatively TRBD1 (5 bases). Germline CDR1 and CDR2: MNHEY and SMNVEV (reference sequence). The CDR3 totals 14 residues. V shed 3 bases and J shed 0 bases, with 9 bases lying between them. The CDR3, as DNA: TGTGCCAGCAGTTTTACAGGCAGCTCCTACGAGCAGTACTTC. Amino acid sequence: CASSFTGSSYEQYF.

The chain combines TRBV4-1 with TRBJ1-2; D is possibly TRBD1 (5 bases). Per the germline V gene, CDR1 is MGHRA and CDR2 is YSYEKL. The CDR3 is 16 residues long. V lost 4 bases to trimming and J lost 8 bases, with 23 bases between them. The CDR3 loop is CASSLTSPGLGEGYTF. Written as DNA, the CDR3 is TGCGCCAGCAGCCTCACCTCTCCGGGACTCGGCGAGGGCTACACCTTC.

This chain links TRBV5-6 with TRBJ2-5; 13 positions agree with TRBD2. Trimming took 3 bases from V and 5 from J; bases not matched to a gene: 4. The CDR3 covers 15 residues. Looked up from germline, CDR1 is SGHDT and CDR2 is YYEEEE. The CDR3 bases are TGTGCCAGCAGCTCCGGGACTAGCGGGGTTGAGACCCAGTACTTC. Translated: CASSSGTSGVETQYF. Looking up the rest from reference TRBV5-6 and TRBJ2-5 gives the full variable domain: DAGVTQSPTHLIKTRGQQVTLRCSPKSGHDTVSWYQQALGQGPQFIFQYYEEEERQRGNFPDRFSGHQFPNYSSELNVNALLLGDSALYLCASSSGTSGVETQYFGPGTRLLVL.

The V and J genes are TRBV7-9 and TRBJ2-1, with TRBD1 matching 7 bases. This CDR3 has 15 residues. The ends lost 5 bases at V and 9 bases at J; junction bases unmatched: 13. The germline V gene encodes CDR1 SEHNR and CDR2 FQNEAQ (reference sequence). CDR3 sequence (DNA): TGTGCCAGCAGCCCGCCGGGGACAGCGTTGGCTGAGCAGTTCTTC. This codes for CASSPPGTALAEQFF. The whole variable domain, remainder taken from reference TRBV7-9 and TRBJ2-1, is DTGVSQNPRHKITKRGQNVTFRCDPISEHNRLYWYRQTLGQGPEFLTYFQNEAQLEKSRLLSDRFSAERPKGSFSTLEIQRTEQGDSAMYLCASSPPGTALAEQFFGPGTRLTVL.

The genes are TRBV11-3 and TRBJ2-3, with 13 bases matching TRBD2. The ends lost 4 bases at V and 0 bases at J; junction bases unmatched: 7. Germline V gene sequence: CDR1 SGHNT, CDR2 YENEEA. CDR3 length: 18 amino acids. The CDR3 region is CASSSLILAGGSTDTQYF. The DNA of the CDR3 is TGTGCCAGCAGCTCACTCATACTAGCGGGGGGGAGCACAGATACGCAGTATTTT.

CDR3 residues: CASSWNRRNSPLHF. Written as DNA, the CDR3 is TGTGCCAGCAGCTGGAACAGGAGAAATTCACCCCTCCACTTT. The rearrangement links TRBV7-9 to TRBJ1-6; perhaps TRBD1 as D (5 bases). V was cut by 4 bases and J by 7 bases, with 11 bases left in between. Germline V gene lookup returns CDR1 SEHNR and CDR2 FQNEAQ (reference sequence). The CDR3 contains 14 residues. Using reference TRBV7-9 and TRBJ1-6 for the parts outside the CDR3, the full variable domain is DTGVSQNPRHKITKRGQNVTFRCDPISEHNRLYWYRQTLGQGPEFLTYFQNEAQLEKSRLLSDRFSAERPKGSFSTLEIQRTEQGDSAMYLCASSWNRRNSPLHFGNGTRLTVT.

The chain has TRBV2 and TRBJ2-3, with 14 bases matching TRBD2. Germline V gene sequence: CDR1 SNHLY, CDR2 FYNNEI. CDR3 length: 14 residues. V trimming: 10 bases; J trimming: 4 bases; junction bases outside the gene matches: 4. The CDR3 bases are TGTGCCATTCCGACTAGCGGGGGGGCAGATACGCAGTATTTT. Its translation: CAIPTSGGADTQYF.

Turning to this clone: One end of the junction is discordant with germline, which a read error may explain. The CDR3, as DNA: TGTGCCAGCAGCCAAGAACCGGGACAGGGGGATTCGAGGTCTTTCTTT. It specifies CASSQEPGQGDSRSFF. The chain is built from TRBV4-1 and TRBJ1-1; 11 bases agree with TRBD1. This CDR3 region has 16 residues. In germline, CDR1 is MGHRA, CDR2 YSYEKL.